This T cell receptor beta chain was captured in a study of OX40 agonist ivuxolimab in advanced cancers. With regard to the full study: Ivuxolimab was a fully human IgG2 agonistic monoclonal antibody targeting the costimulatory receptor OX40 (CD134). The paper describes the monotherapy dose-escalation part (N ≈ 50 patients) of the phase I trial of ivuxolimab. Peripheral TCRbeta sequencing aimed to test whether ivuxolimab altered TCR sequence diversity and caused clonal T-cell expansion. A male proportion of 70% to 90% and a mean age of roughly 55 years, ranging from roughly 23 to 90, were recorded for the dose-escalation cohort. Of the approximately 50 dose-escalation patients, hepatocellular carcinoma was present in about 20, melanoma in approximately 15, renal cell carcinoma in 9 and head and neck cancer in 9. Three dose-escalation patients achieved partial responses, one with hepatocellular carcinoma and two with cutaneous melanoma. Patients were allowed to have had prior anti-PD-1, anti-PD-L1 or anti-CTLA-4 therapy, and 30% to 40% of the dose-escalation patients had previously received checkpoint inhibitors. Intravenous ivuxolimab was administered to patients every 2 weeks at six dose levels: 0.01, 0.1, 0.3, 1.5, 3 and 10 mg/kg. Results the study describes overall, beyond this receptor: The antigen specificity of the clonally expanded peripheral T cells was not determined. In partial responders in the 0.1-3.0 mg/kg groups, normalized peripheral clonal expansion was found to be among the lowest, especially among CD8+ T cells. At doses from 0.1 to 3.0 mg/kg, clonal expansion was seen in both CD4+ and CD8+ blood T cells between baseline and week 6. After ivuxolimab, expanded clones were on average more numerous among CD8+ T cells than among CD4+ T cells. Low levels of normalized T-cell clonal expansion were also seen in some patients who did not respond.

To sequence the TCRbeta CDR3 region, genomic DNA was isolated from the sorted cells. TCRbeta CDR3 regions were sequenced using the immunoSEQ Assay. Imported from immuneACCESS, the table was reduced by TCRdb to in-frame sequences with V and J called. These copies leave out some clones; in studies compared against another copy, an unresolved V gene accounts for under half, and the cause of the remainder is not known. A total of some 46,000 clones appear in this sample, around 94% of them only once. The ten most abundant clones make up approximately 11% of the sample. This clone was recorded once. Its target antigen remains unknown. No much larger clonotype is one base removed from it; base qualities were not supplied. Patients with autoimmune disease history or receiving systemic immunosuppression were excluded from the trial. Peripheral blood for TCR sequencing was collected from all dose cohorts at baseline, on cycle 4 day 1, and on cycle 7 day 1. The samples were taken from a phase I, first-in-human, multicenter, open-label dose-escalation trial of ivuxolimab. The trial enrolled adults with locally advanced or metastatic head and neck squamous cell, hepatocellular, melanoma or renal cell carcinoma. Before TCR sequencing, CD4+ T cells and CD8+ T cells from peripheral blood were sorted into separate populations.

As encoded in the germline V gene, CDR1 is MNHNS while CDR2 is SASEGT. The CDR3, cysteine through phenylalanine, is 17 amino acids long. Just CDR3 DNA is preserved here, 51 bases in frame from base 1. V is pared back by 3 bases and J by 1 base, with 16 bases lying between the germline termini. Sequencing used CD4+ or CD8+ T cells sorted from blood, obtained in a trial of the OX40 agonist ivuxolimab. The chain couples TRBV6-1 to TRBJ1-5; no D gene call is confident. The receptor comes from an adult with an advanced solid tumor such as melanoma, head and neck, liver or kidney cancer. The CDR3 region reads CASSDPLFGVSNQPQHF. The DNA sequence is given as TGTGCCAGCAGTGATCCCCTTTTCGGGGTGAGCAATCAGCCCCAGCATTTT.